A selection of T cell receptor beta chains follows, all from one sample in a study of shared clonotypes between healthy human individuals. Here immunoSEQ multiplex PCR was the method, and the copy in TCRdb shows in-frame clones only, minus some. The data contain about 520,000 clones, approximately 95% of them singletons. The sequencing input was naive CD4+ T cells sorted from blood. These receptors all stem from a woman younger than 45 in good health. Each CDR3 is given with its conserved first and last residue.

v_call | cdr3_aa
TRBV4-1 | CASSQDVQGGTDTQYF
TRBV2 | CASSEGYEQYF
TRBV18 | CASSPPTWVGNTEAFF
TRBV28 | CASSLYSANTEAFF
TRBV10-3 | CAISETDGYEQYF
TRBV2 | CASTLTGVNTEAFF
TRBV6-1 | CASSESQVLVNTEAFF
TRBV2 | CASTRQGASLTNQPQHF
TRBV5-4 | CASSLDGSGSYEQYF
TRBV4-1 | CASSQDEVGGIDADTQYF
TRBV7-9 | CASSPAPTGELFF
TRBV19 | CASKPGQGNEKLFF
TRBV19 | CASSSATIAKNIQYF
TRBV7-9 | CASSLLAGSLSYEQYF
TRBV19 | CASSPHRDQETQYF
TRBV6-5 | CASSGELANEQFF
TRBV5-1 | CASSGSGTQYEQYF
TRBV5-1 | CASSTLRASGSYEQYF
TRBV5-4 | CASSLTGLAGASSYEQYF
TRBV12-1 | CASSPRALAEGSQPPDTQYF
TRBV4-2 | CASSPGQGANTEAFF
TRBV6-5 | CASSYLAGQYNEQFF
TRBV4-2 | CASSQGTGGVETQYF
TRBV11-2 | CASRSTRQAEAFF
TRBV5-6 | CASSFGRHTGELFF
TRBV28 | CASMAGDSNQPQHF
TRBV7-9 | CASSLFPPSEGSYNEQFF
TRBV30 | CAHGGRHGYTF
TRBV6-4 | CASSPKREGRDTQYF
TRBV18 | CASSQMEQQYF
TRBV19 | CASRRGQGSISNQPQHF
TRBV15 | CATSRDDIIPGSTDTQYF
TRBV28 | CASSAGTGGIDGYTF
TRBV4-1 | CASSQREGETGELFF
TRBV19 | CASSILGSVHEKLFF
TRBV6-6 | CASSEGDPNYGYTF
TRBV10-3 | CAISASGTGLAVGIF
TRBV15 | CATSRDVAATGELFF
TRBV11-2 | CASSFGGGRTEAFF
TRBV5-4 | CASSSDRYEQYF
TRBV27 | CASSFFRRDESYEQYF
TRBV19 | CASSLAGAGGELFF
TRBV28 | CASSLGTSGTEQFF
TRBV19 | CASGRGTEAFF
TRBV27 | CASSFAGALDYGYTF
TRBV5-1 | CASSLGPEGDYGYTF
TRBV7-2 | CASSSGTVTYEQYF
TRBV2 | CASVGLAGLETQYF
TRBV4-1 | CASSQGVQGGGETQYF